The clone carrying this T cell receptor beta chain was detected only a few times. The data are from a study of control samples from healthy donors and cancer patients. Data came from immunoSEQ multiplex PCR; TCRdb stores just in-frame clones and leaves some out. The sample records roughly 95,000 clones, roughly nine tenths being singletons. This clonotype originated in a woman aged 25 to 39 in good health. The sample comprised blood.

The CDR3 sequence is CASSTPFGLDDTDTQYF. CDR3 nucleotides: TGTGCCAGCAGTACTCCATTTGGGCTAGACGACACAGATACGCAGTATTTT. The chain uses TRBV28 and TRBJ2-3; no firm D call. Trimming left V 5 bases short and J 2 bases short, with 20 bases between. The germline V gene has CDR1 MDHEN and CDR2 SYDVKM. The CDR3 sequence is 17 residues long.